This T cell receptor beta chain was profiled in a study of OX40 agonist ivuxolimab in advanced cancers. Study-level background: Ivuxolimab is an agonistic anti-OX40 (CD134) antibody, and patients were treated with it. Study-wide findings and caveats: On average, CD8+ T cells showed a greater number of expanded clones than CD4+. Some nonresponders additionally presented with little normalized T-cell clonal expansion.

Of note for this clone: Its antigen is as yet unknown.

Germline values: CDR1 MNHEY, CDR2 SVGAGI. The CDR3 is 14 residues long. The V end was cut by 2 bases, the J end by 1 base, with 9 bases between. Assay used: immunoSEQ multiplex PCR; TCRdb lists only in-frame clones, some missing. The sample contains approximately 80,000 clones, 85% of which appear only once. The sequence derives from an adult with an advanced solid tumor such as melanoma, head and neck, liver or kidney cancer. The J gene is TRBJ2-7, the V gene TRBV6-5; D ambiguous. Specimen: CD4+ or CD8+ T cells sorted from blood, collected in a trial of the OX40 agonist ivuxolimab. As DNA, the CDR3 is TGTGCCAGCAGTTACCGGCAGACTTCCTACGAGCAGTACTTC. Its protein product is CASSYRQTSYEQYF.